The 10 T cell receptor beta chains below come from one sample, sequenced in a study of T cell responses to AZD1222 COVID-19 vaccine. Repertoires were generated with immunoSEQ multiplex PCR, while TCRdb's copy carries only in-frame clones and drops some. The table records over 95,000 clones, approximately 89% of them present only once. The specimen comprised peripheral blood, sampled on day 0 of AZD1222 vaccination. The receptors come from an adult in good health.

The chain recombines TRBV7-8 with TRBJ1-4, with 7 nucleotides matching TRBD1. Germline CDR1 reads SGHVS; CDR2 reads FQNEAQ. This CDR3 has 14 residues. Trimming cost V 5 bases and J 11 bases; bases outside gene matches: 11. The CDR3 coding sequence is TGTGCCAGCAGCGAATCAGGGGGTTTGAGGAAACTGTTTTTT. This gives the protein CASSESGGLRKLFF.

The J gene is TRBJ2-5, the V gene TRBV29-1; the D is unclear. V lost 2 bases and J 5 bases, leaving 3 bases between the germline ends. Germline CDR1 and CDR2: SQVTM and ANQGSEA. CDR3 length: 10 amino acids. The CDR3 bases are TGCAGCGTTGAATCCGAGACCCAGTACTTC. Protein product: CSVESETQYF. Drawing the rest from reference TRBV29-1 and TRBJ2-5, the complete variable domain is SAVISQKPSRDICQRGTSLTIQCQVDSQVTMMFWYRQQPGQSLTLIATANQGSEATYESGFVIDKFPISRPNLTFSTLTVSNMSPEDSSIYLCSVESETQYFGPGTRLLVL.

The chain combines TRBV7-3 with TRBJ2-7; possibly TRBD2 for D (5 bases). Deletions cut 5 bases from V and 3 bases from J, with 14 bases between. Germline V CDR1 and CDR2: SGHTA, FQGTGA. This CDR3 is built from 14 residues. CDR3 DNA: TGTGCCAGCAGCCCGGGGATGGGGAACTACGAGCAGTACTTC. It is translated as CASSPGMGNYEQYF.

The chain couples TRBV4-3 to TRBJ1-3; D gene ambiguous. The V gene lost 3 bases and the J gene lost 4 bases, with 10 bases spanning the gap. Germline V gives CDR1 LGHNA, CDR2 YSLEER. CDR3 length: 14 amino acids. The CDR3 sequence is CASSHEGSGNTIYF. The CDR3 nucleotides are TGCGCCAGCAGCCACGAGGGATCCGGAAACACCATATATTTT.

This clone was recorded only once. V and J are TRBV5-1 and TRBJ1-3; D remains unclear. The CDR3 has 15 amino acids. Germline-derived CDR1 and CDR2 are SGHRS and YFSETQ. Trimming took off 1 base at V and 0 bases at J, with 8 bases between the two ends. This chain's CDR3 is CASSLMSDSGNTIYF. The CDR3 bases are TGCGCCAGCAGCTTGATGTCGGACTCTGGAAACACCATATATTTT.

The chain joins TRBV7-3 to TRBJ2-2; 7 bases match TRBD1. The CDR3 length is 13 residues. V shed 5 bases, J shed 5 bases, and the junction held 2 bases outside the gene matches. CDR1 and CDR2 (germline): SGHTA, FQGTGA. For the CDR3, the DNA is TGTGCCAGCAGCCTCAGGGGGACCGGGGAGCTGTTTTTT. Its translation is CASSLRGTGELFF. Variable domain in full (rest from reference TRBV7-3 and TRBJ2-2): GAGVSQTPSNKVTEKGKYVELRCDPISGHTALYWYRQSLGQGPEFLIYFQGTGAADDSGLPNDRFFAVRPEGSVSTLKIQRTERGDSAVYLCASSLRGTGELFFGEGSRLTVL.

The chain carries TRBV24-1 and TRBJ2-1; perhaps TRBD1 as D (7 bases). Germline V gene data show CDR1 as KGHDR and CDR2 as SFDVKD. Deletions cut 9 bases from V and 1 base from J, with 15 bases between. This CDR3 contains 15 residues. The CDR3, as DNA: TGTGCCACCGGGGGAGGCAGGGGGTCCTACAATGAGCAGTTCTTC. Its translation is CATGGGRGSYNEQFF.

The chain links TRBV19 to TRBJ1-5; 7 bases line up with TRBD1. In germline, CDR1 is LNHDA, CDR2 SQIVND (reference sequence). With V trimmed by 6 bases and J by 6 bases, 11 bases remained unmatched. The CDR3 loop spans 15 amino acids. CDR3 nucleotides: TGTGCCAGTAGCCCGGGGACAGTTTATTTTCAGCCCCAGCATTTT. Translating it yields CASSPGTVYFQPQHF.

This chain connects TRBV15 to TRBJ2-7, with TRBD1 matching 12 bases. V was clipped by 3 bases and J by 6 bases; unmatched bases: 9. This CDR3 comprises 16 residues. Germline V gene sequence: CDR1 LNHNV, CDR2 YYDKDF (reference sequence). Here the CDR3 DNA reads TGTGCCACCAGCAGTCTCCCGGGACAGGGGGCAGGCGAGCAGTACTTC. Protein: CATSSLPGQGAGEQYF.

The chain links TRBV5-4 to TRBJ2-5; perhaps TRBD2 as D (6 bases). The ends were cut back, 0 bases at V and 5 bases at J, with 14 bases in the middle. This CDR3 region has 15 residues. CDR1 is SGHNT, CDR2 YYREEE, per germline (reference sequence). The CDR3 nucleotides read TGTGCCAGCAGCTTGGTCTCCGGGGGAAGCGAGACCCAGTACTTC. Protein sequence: CASSLVSGGSETQYF.